This T cell receptor beta chain was profiled in a study of T cells in Graves' hyperthyroidism and ophthalmopathy (dated by TCRdb to 2018 to 2020). In terms of the full investigation: Peripheral blood samples were taken at the time of initial diagnosis, prior to any treatment. To identify TCR V-J signatures that set the groups apart, the researchers used a discovery cohort of more than 95 patients, made up of fewer than 50 with Graves' ophthalmopathy and some 56 with stable Graves' hyperthyroidism. An independent validation cohort of around 19 hyperthyroidism patients and approximately 17 patients who later progressed to ophthalmopathy tested prospective prediction of ophthalmopathy. The roughly 99 discovery patients were divided at random into training and test sets in a 7:3 ratio. The study also compared thyroid tissue and blood T-cell repertoires from over 5 Graves' hyperthyroidism patients. After blood sampling, hyperthyroidism patients were treated with methimazole at a starting dose of 30 mg daily, and ophthalmopathy patients were treated with high-dose intravenous methylprednisolone. The paper reports TCR Vbeta CDR3 sequencing of roughly 140 peripheral blood samples: approximately 41 ophthalmopathy, about 75 hyperthyroidism and 17 progressor patients. On the study overall, not on this receptor specifically: Ophthalmopathy was separated from stable hyperthyroidism by a 13 V-J signature model, with approximately 90% sensitivity and approximately 84% specificity obtained in cross-validation and 80%/75% obtained in testing. Sample size was not statistically predetermined, and investigators were not blinded to group allocation. In validation, the model predicted progression to ophthalmopathy a median of about 6.8 months before onset, with over 60% sensitivity and about 72% specificity. Most expanded thyroid clonotypes (frequency above 0.001) were also found in blood, which suggests that blood repertoires may mirror thyroid immune responses.

Hyperthyroidism patients were newly diagnosed, with disease duration under 2 months, and aged 18 to 65 years. Exclusion was applied to patients with uncontrolled infections, other autoimmune diseases, pregnancy or lactation. Diagnoses were established on the basis of clinical symptoms, serum thyroxine and TRAb, thyroid ultrasound, and orbital computed tomography. Blood from progressor patients was drawn when they were first diagnosed with hyperthyroidism, before any ophthalmopathy symptoms appeared. PBMCs were isolated from 7.5 to 10 ml of fresh peripheral blood by Ficoll-Paque density gradient centrifugation. Patients classed as progressors first received a Graves' hyperthyroidism diagnosis and then went on to develop ophthalmopathy during follow-up. Total RNA was extracted with Trizol reagent, and quality was checked on an Agilent 2100 Bioanalyzer. Germline trimming amounts to 4 bases on V and 0 bases on J, with 8 as the count of junction bases outside the gene matches. The germline V gene (reference sequence) provides CDR1 LNHDA and CDR2 SQIVND. The CDR3 runs 17 amino acids, cysteine and phenylalanine included. The DNA shown is the 51-base CDR3, in frame from base 1.

The TCR beta CDR3 regions were amplified from RNA transcripts. A first-round RT-PCR of the TCR CDR3 used the HTBI primer set with the Qiagen OneStep RT-PCR kit. The libraries were constructed in a second round of multiplex PCR and then size-selected and purified. Paired-end sequencing of the libraries was performed with 100 bp reads on an Illumina HiSeq2000. The original pipeline was this. Raw data were processed with SOAPnuke, discarding reads with adapters, uncalled bases, mean Phred below 15, or no exact constant-primer or identifier match. High-quality paired reads were merged with COPE v1.2.5, and unique nucleotide sequences were defined as clonotypes. Clonotypes were aligned to IMGT TRBV, TRBD and TRBJ reference segments using MiTCR v1.1. Analysis was restricted to V-J combinations with a frequency above 0.0001, which covered roughly 99% of repertoires. A TCS score was defined as the ratio between F50 (clonal expansion) and ExV (chaos), using BLOSUM62-based TCRdist between CDR3 peptides within each V-J. Welch's t-statistics and random forest reduced several hundred V-J features to some 14, which were used in a naive Bayes classifier (R e1071). TCRdb itself trimmed the public reads at Q25 with fastp, ran MiXCR and retained productive beta chains. Entries that share a CDR3 protein sequence are merged under the most common genes and DNA. The V and J calls and clone size come from TCRdb's table, not from the authors' own analysis. Present in this sample are 250,000 or so distinct CDR3 sequences, 15% of which were seen just once. 30% of the sample belongs to the ten largest clones.

This clonotype was recorded at least ten times. It lacks a known antigen. No per-base quality is available; no much larger clone lies one base away. The chain is made from TRBV19 and TRBJ1-1, and 10 junctional nucleotides match TRBD1. Material for sequencing was blood. The source is a woman aged 45 to 65 with Graves' hyperthyroidism that later progressed to Graves' ophthalmopathy. The bases read TGTGCCAGTAGTACCCGGGACAGGGGCGAGGTGAACACTGAAGCTTTCTTT. This encodes CASSTRDRGEVNTEAFF.